This T cell receptor (beta chain) was obtained from a study of early T cells in non-severe SARS-CoV-2 infection. On the study more broadly: The input, bulk RNA from unsorted whole blood, was sequenced, and chains were unpaired.

Unique molecular identifiers (one per individual cDNA molecule) were attached. TCRdb processed the 5' RACE reads anew with MiXCR; each CDR3 protein has one entry. The sample carries 50,000 to 70,000 distinct CDR3 sequences, 8% to 9.5% recorded once. Germline CDR1 MNHEY, CDR2 SVGEGT. The CDR3 contains 12 residues. Trimming took 8 bases from V and 8 from J, leaving 15 bases between them. The material sequenced was whole blood. This clonotype was obtained from an adult who was a healthcare worker with PCR-confirmed SARS-CoV-2 infection or an uninfected control (not recorded which). The rearrangement uses TRBV6-2 or TRBV6-3 and TRBJ1-1; D gene unclear. CDR3 bases: TGTGCCAGCGCCAGGACGGGGAGAGAAGCTTTCTTT. Its protein product is CASARTGREAFF.